The clone carrying this T cell receptor beta chain came up once. The record originates from a study of T cell changes during pregnancy in multiple sclerosis. Measured with immunoSEQ multiplex PCR; TCRdb has only the in-frame clones, and not every one. The sample shows roughly 110,000 clones, roughly nine tenths of them seen only once. This receptor was identified in a female donor with multiple sclerosis, enrolled in a pregnancy study. Source: peripheral blood, taken before pregnancy.

The CDR3, as DNA: TGTGCCAGCAGCCCCGACGGGGTCGGCTCCTACGAGCAGTACTTC. It specifies CASSPDGVGSYEQYF. This rearrangement joins TRBV7-2 to TRBJ2-7; TRBD2 is a possible D gene (5 bases). Trimming removed 5 bases at V and 0 bases at J, with 14 bases between. The germline V gene has CDR1 SGHTA and CDR2 FQGNSA. The CDR3 contains 15 residues.